The 5 T cell receptor beta chains given below trace back to one sample, sequenced in a study of beta chain features in type 1 diabetes. The investigators reverse transcribed all of the isolated RNA, so they sequenced expressed TCRB transcripts. The repertoire was sequenced with immunoSEQ multiplex PCR; TCRdb's copy has only in-frame clones and lacks some. The data contain around 400,000 clones, around 16% of them seen just once; the ten biggest clones take up roughly 0.017%. The sample was naive CD4+ T cells from blood. These receptor sequences come from a woman between 18 and 29 years old in good health.

The chain employs TRBV6-6 and TRBJ2-7; weak D call: TRBD2 (6 bases). Trimming cost V 2 bases and J 7 bases, with 15 bases left between them. The CDR3 runs to 14 residues. Germline assignment: CDR1 MNHNY and CDR2 SVGAGI (reference sequence). The CDR3 sequence is CASSYRDGSMEQYF. In nucleotides, the CDR3 is TGTGCCAGCAGTTACCGAGACGGGAGTATGGAGCAGTACTTC.

This clone came up a few times. The gene calls are TRBV5-1 and TRBJ1-2; D is unresolved. The germline CDR1 and CDR2 sequences are SGHRS and YFSETQ. With 0 bases removed from V and 2 bases from J, the gap between germline ends came to 8 bases. The CDR3 length is 14 residues. Here the CDR3 reads CASSLVPQNYGYTF. Here the CDR3 DNA reads TGCGCCAGCAGCTTGGTCCCGCAGAACTATGGCTACACCTTC.

This clone was observed a handful of times. This chain connects TRBV5-4 to TRBJ2-6, with 8 bases matching TRBD1. The CDR3 runs 16 residues. V trimming: 6 bases; J trimming: 2 bases; junction bases outside the gene matches: 7. CDR1 and CDR2 (germline): SGHNT, YYREEE (reference sequence). The CDR3 DNA reads TGTGCCAGCACCGAACAGGGGGGCGCTGGGGCCAACGTCCTGACTTTC. Translated: CASTEQGGAGANVLTF.

The genes are TRBV27 and TRBJ1-2; D gene unclear. The germline CDR1 and CDR2 sequences are MNHEY and SMNVEV (reference sequence). Trimming took 5 bases from V and 8 from J, leaving 21 bases between them. There are 15 residues in the CDR3. The CDR3 nucleotides read TGTGCCAGCAGTGAAACAGTGAACCAACGGGGAGGCTACACCTTC. Translated, it gives CASSETVNQRGGYTF.

This chain links TRBV9 with TRBJ2-1; 8 bases map to TRBD2. Per germline, CDR1 SGDLS and CDR2 YYNGEE. CDR3 length: 16 amino acids. J lost 0 bases, V lost 3 bases, and 5 bases had no gene match. CDR3 in amino acids: CASSATGTSSYNEQFF. The CDR3, as DNA: TGTGCCAGCAGCGCTACCGGGACTAGCTCCTACAATGAGCAGTTCTTC.